These 14 T cell receptor beta chains came from one sample sequenced in a study of radiation and T cells in renal cell carcinoma. The time point was: blood 2 weeks post-SBRT. Sample treatment: 15 Gy SBRT to primary tumor, nephrectomy 4 weeks later. Using immunoSEQ multiplex PCR, the repertoire was profiled, and TCRdb retains in-frame clones only, with some absent. The sample comprises 160,000 or so clones, approximately 90% of which are singletons, and approximately 13% rests with the top ten. The material was blood, obtained from a patient whose treatment included radiotherapy and nephrectomy. These receptors were obtained from a woman aged 45-65 years with renal cell carcinoma.

A note on this clone: Other DNA sequences in this sample translate to the same CDR3. The chain is built from TRBV4-1 and TRBJ1-4; no firm D call. Germline CDR1 is MGHRA and CDR2 is YSYEKL. The CDR3 contains 14 residues. The ends were cut back, 4 bases at V and 5 bases at J, with 11 bases in the middle. CDR3 sequence reads: CASSRGRSNEKLFF. In DNA form, the CDR3 reads TGCGCCAGCAGCCGAGGGAGGTCGAATGAAAAACTGTTTTTT.

The CDR3 loop is CATSRVQGAGNQPQHF. The CDR3 DNA is TGTGCCACCAGCAGAGTGCAGGGGGCGGGCAATCAGCCCCAGCATTTT. This sequence joins TRBV15 and TRBJ1-5; 8 positions match TRBD1. Germline lookup yields CDR1 LNHNV and CDR2 YYDKDF (reference sequence). J was trimmed by 2 bases and V by 1 base; bases with no gene match: 4. The CDR3 is made up of 16 amino acids.

The chain is built from TRBV5-1 and TRBJ2-1; D may be TRBD2 (6 bases). V lost 7 bases, J lost 8 bases, and 19 bases lay in between. CDR3 length equals 14 residues. CDR1 SGHRS and CDR2 YFSETQ come from the germline V gene. The CDR3 nucleotides are TGCGCCAGCCGAGAGGATACGGGGGTCGATGAGCAGTTCTTC. Protein: CASREDTGVDEQFF.

V and J are TRBV30 and TRBJ1-2, with D possibly TRBD1 on 5 matching bases. The V end was cut by 0 bases, the J end by 3 bases, with 20 bases between. Germline V lookup: CDR1 GTSNPN, CDR2 SVGIG (reference sequence). The CDR3 has 17 amino acids. The DNA of the CDR3 is TGTGCCTGGAGTGTGCGGGGTACCGGGACCTCTTACTATGGCTACACCTTC. Its translation is CAWSVRGTGTSYYGYTF.

V is TRBV18 and J is TRBJ2-5; D is possibly TRBD1 (6 bases). Germline CDR1 KGHSH, CDR2 LQKENI. CDR3 length: 15 residues. V lost 3 bases to trimming and J lost 1 base, with 12 bases between them. DNA for the CDR3: TGTGCCAGCTCACCGGTGACAGGCCTCCAAGAGACCCAGTACTTC. Translation gives CASSPVTGLQETQYF.

This sequence joins TRBV6-6 and TRBJ1-2, with a tentative D call TRBD1 (6 bases). The V gene's germline CDR1 is MNHNY and CDR2 SVGAGI (reference sequence). Trimming stripped 0 bases from V and 11 bases from J, with 13 bases between. This CDR3 spans 13 amino acids. In DNA form, the CDR3 reads TGTGCCAGCAGTTACTCGTGGAGGAGGGGGTACACCTTC. As protein: CASSYSWRRGYTF.

This clone has more than one count but fewer than ten. The chain is built from TRBV29-1 and TRBJ1-1; TRBD1 is a possible D gene (6 bases). V lost 4 bases and J lost 1, with 10 bases in between. CDR3 length: 13 amino acids. Germline V lookup: CDR1 SQVTM, CDR2 ANQGSEA. The CDR3 here is CSVARGPNTEAFF. The CDR3 nucleotides read TGCAGCGTTGCCAGGGGACCGAACACTGAAGCTTTCTTT.

V gene TRBV19 combines with J gene TRBJ2-7, with D possibly TRBD1 on 6 matching bases. The ends were cut back, 1 base at V and 1 base at J, with 11 bases in the middle. The CDR3 sequence is 15 residues long. CDR1 is LNHDA, CDR2 SQIVND, per germline (reference sequence). CDR3 region: CASSIGIGQSYEQYF. The CDR3, as DNA: TGTGCCAGTAGTATAGGTATCGGACAGTCCTACGAGCAGTACTTC.

J is TRBJ2-7 and V is TRBV6-1, with D hard to call. Trimming pared 6 bases from V and 5 bases from J, leaving 8 bases between. This CDR3 has 11 amino acids. CDR1 and CDR2 from the germline V gene are MNHNS and SASEGT. CDR3 in amino acids: CASREWDEQYF. The DNA for the CDR3 is TGTGCCAGCAGGGAATGGGACGAGCAGTACTTC.

The genes are TRBV5-6 and TRBJ1-6; 7 bases are shared with TRBD1. This CDR3 is built from 13 residues. Germline CDR1 reads SGHDT; CDR2 reads YYEEEE. The J segment lost 14 bases and the V segment lost 4 bases, leaving 9 bases of the junction unmatched. CDR3 region: CASSLGQVGALHF. The DNA of the CDR3 is TGTGCCAGCAGCCTAGGACAGGTCGGGGCCCTCCACTTT.

This chain links TRBV6-5 with TRBJ1-5, with 10 bases lining up with TRBD1. The CDR3 totals 15 residues. V was clipped by 7 bases and J by 7 bases; unmatched bases: 10. The V gene's germline CDR1 is MNHEY and CDR2 SVGAGI. The DNA of the CDR3 is TGTGCCAGCAAACAGGACAGGGGGTGGGGGCAGCCCCAGCATTTT. Protein: CASKQDRGWGQPQHF.

The chain joins TRBV10-3 to TRBJ2-1, with D possibly TRBD1 on 5 matching bases. Trimming cost V 2 bases and J 7 bases, with 12 bases left between them. This CDR3 comprises 14 residues. Germline CDR1 ENHRY, CDR2 SYGVKD. In DNA, the CDR3 is TGTGCCATCAGTGAGCGTGGGGCTCGGAATGAGCAGTTCTTC. Translating gives CAISERGARNEQFF.

The gene calls are TRBV18 and TRBJ1-2, with no clear D. The CDR3 runs 15 residues. CDR1 and CDR2 (germline): KGHSH, LQKENI. Trimming took 4 bases from V and 5 from J, leaving 17 bases between them. The CDR3 sequence: CASSLGTRSGYGYTF. CDR3 nucleotides: TGTGCCAGCTCACTGGGTACCAGAAGTGGTTATGGCTACACCTTC.

The V gene is TRBV7-2, the J gene TRBJ1-1; a possible D gene is TRBD1 (5 bases). Per germline, CDR1 SGHTA and CDR2 FQGNSA. The CDR3 is 16 amino acids. V gave up 0 bases and J gave up 11 bases, with 22 bases separating them. As DNA, the CDR3 is TGTGCCAGCAGCTTAGCAATCCGGGACTGGGCCCCTCGGGCTTTCTTT. It encodes CASSLAIRDWAPRAFF. The full variable domain, rest sourced from reference TRBV7-2 and TRBJ1-1, is GAGVSQSPSNKVTEKGKDVELRCDPISGHTALYWYRQSLGQGLEFLIYFQGNSAPDKSGLPSDRFSAERTGGSVSTLTIQRTQQEDSAVYLCASSLAIRDWAPRAFFGQGTRLTVV.